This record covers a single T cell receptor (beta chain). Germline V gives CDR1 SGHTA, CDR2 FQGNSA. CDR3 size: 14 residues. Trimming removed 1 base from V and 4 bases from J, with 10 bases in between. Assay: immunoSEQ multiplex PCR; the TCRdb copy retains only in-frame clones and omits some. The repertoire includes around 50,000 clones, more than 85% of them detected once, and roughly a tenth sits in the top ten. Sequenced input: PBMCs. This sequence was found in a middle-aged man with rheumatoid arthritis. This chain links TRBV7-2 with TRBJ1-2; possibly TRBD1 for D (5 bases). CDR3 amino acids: CASSLGGDAYGYTF. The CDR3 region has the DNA TGTGCCAGCAGCTTAGGAGGGGACGCCTATGGCTACACCTTC.